Here is one TCR beta chain with its context. Original processing notes: Scientists estimated how many nucleated cells there were by amplifying reference gene primers. TCRdb keeps only in-frame clones here, not all; method: immunoSEQ multiplex PCR. V and J calls and clone size are copied from that table; D and trimming were computed from the DNA. The sample gives some 93,000 clones, approximately 80% of which show up once; 10% is in the top ten. The sample belongs to a study of blood T cell repertoires in COVID-19. Trimming stripped 1 base from V and 1 base from J, with 11 bases between. Germline V gene data show CDR1 as SGHRS and CDR2 as YFSETQ. The CDR3 sequence is 15 residues long.

This sequence originates from a man between 65 and 85 years old with acute or convalescent COVID-19. Sequencing was performed on peripheral blood. The J gene is TRBJ2-5, the V gene TRBV5-1; weak D call: TRBD1 (5 bases). In DNA form, the CDR3 reads TGCGCCAGCAGCTTGCTGGGGCAACCCCAAGAGACCCAGTACTTC. As protein: CASSLLGQPQETQYF.